A single sample is the source of the 12 T cell receptor beta chains below, sequenced in a study of tumor-infiltrating lymphocytes in glioblastoma multiforme. TCRB libraries came from RNA via three nested multiplex PCR rounds. TCRdb recomputed calls from the multiplex PCR reads with MiXCR, one row per CDR3 protein. This sample yields about 32,000 distinct CDR3 sequences, of which 50% to 75% are seen a single time; 33% belongs to the top ten. Sequenced material: brain tumor tissue. The receptors here all came from a male donor with glioblastoma.

Notes on this clonotype: It is likely a read error, because the conserved phenylalanine at the end of the CDR3 is missing. This sequence joins TRBV11-1 and TRBJ2-6; weak D call: TRBD2 (6 bases). This CDR3 comprises 19 residues. Germline CDR1 reads SGHAT; CDR2 reads FQDESV (reference sequence). This chain's CDR3 is CASSIRGGGLVGGANALTS. CDR3 coding DNA: TGTGCCAGCAGCATAAGGGGAGGCGGGTTGGTCGGTGGGGCCAACGCCCTGACTTCC.

On this clonotype itself: The conserved phenylalanine or tryptophan normally closing the CDR3 is absent here, so this likely arose from a read error. This CDR3 reads CTSSETGAPYQPQHS. CDR3 DNA sequence: TGTACCAGCAGTGAAACAGGGGCCCCATATCAGCCCCAGCATTCT. The chain joins TRBV6-6 to TRBJ1-5, with 7 bases lining up with TRBD1. The CDR3 totals 15 residues. CDR1 MNHNY and CDR2 SVGAGI come from the germline V gene (reference sequence).

The chain couples TRBV6-1 to TRBJ1-2, with D possibly matching TRBD1 (6 bases). Germline V gives CDR1 MNHNS, CDR2 SASEGT. CDR3 length: 13 residues. Trimming pared 4 bases from V and 8 bases from J, leaving 14 bases between. The DNA for the CDR3 is TGTGCCAGCAGTGGATCAGGGGACGGAGGCTACACCTTC. Translating gives CASSGSGDGGYTF.

In regard to this clonotype: Compared with germline, one end of the junction differs, possibly owing to a read error. V and J are TRBV20-1 and TRBJ2-3; 10 bases match TRBD2. Per the germline V gene, CDR1 is DFQATT and CDR2 is SNEGSKA (reference sequence). The CDR3 has 16 amino acids. The CDR3 DNA follows: TGCAGTGCTTCCGCGCCCGGGACTAGCGAAGCAGATACCCAGTATTTT. Translating it yields CSASAPGTSEADTQYF.

This clonotype was recorded many times. The chain has TRBV29-1 and TRBJ2-5; D unclear. This CDR3 has 10 amino acids. V lost 4 bases and J lost 6, with 6 bases in between. The germline V gene encodes CDR1 SQVTM and CDR2 ANQGSEA. The CDR3 DNA reads TGCAGCGTTGGGCAGCAGACCCAGTACTTC. Encoded protein: CSVGQQTQYF. The full variable domain, its missing parts supplied by reference TRBV29-1 and TRBJ2-5, is SAVISQKPSRDICQRGTSLTIQCQVDSQVTMMFWYRQQPGQSLTLIATANQGSEATYESGFVIDKFPISRPNLTFSTLTVSNMSPEDSSIYLCSVGQQTQYFGPGTRLLVL.

Worth noting for this clonotype: Possible read error: a much larger clone is one base away. The chain employs TRBV12-3 or TRBV12-4 and TRBJ2-1, with D maybe TRBD1 (5 bases). The CDR3 loop spans 13 amino acids. The CDR3 is CASSSQGSGEQLF. Written as DNA, the CDR3 is TGTGCCAGCAGCTCCCAGGGATCCGGTGAGCAGCTCTTC.

This clonotype was counted at least ten times. The chain couples TRBV28 to TRBJ1-2, with D hard to call. V lost 7 bases to trimming and J lost 8 bases, with 14 bases between them. The CDR3 covers 12 residues. The germline V gene has CDR1 MDHEN and CDR2 SYDVKM. The CDR3, as DNA: TGTGCCAGCATCTCCCGTGACCGGGGCTACACCTTC. Its translation: CASISRDRGYTF.

Note on this clonotype: No conserved phenylalanine or tryptophan is present at the end of the CDR3, so a read error is the likely explanation. Because the CDR3's place on the DNA is in doubt, the DNA is left out and the CDR3 is given as listed by TCRdb. V is TRBV11-3 and J is TRBJ2-3; TRBD2 was called by the table and not checked on the DNA. CDR1 and CDR2 (germline): SGHNT, YENEEA. Ends included, the CDR3 has 16 residues. This CDR3 reads CASSLRSGRAADTQYL.

This clonotype has ten or more counts. J is TRBJ2-3 and V is TRBV30; D call uncertain. V lost 0 bases, J lost 2 bases, and 9 bases lay in between. CDR3 size: 14 residues. Germline CDR1 reads GTSNPN; CDR2 reads SVGIG (reference sequence). CDR3 sequence: CAWSVHGPTDTQYF. The CDR3 DNA reads TGTGCCTGGAGTGTTCATGGTCCCACAGATACGCAGTATTTT.

This clonotype was detected only a few times. The chain carries TRBV5-1 and TRBJ2-7, with D perhaps matching TRBD1 (5 bases). V was pared by 6 bases and J by 4 bases, with 11 bases between. The CDR3 has 12 amino acids. Per germline, CDR1 SGHRS and CDR2 YFSETQ. The CDR3 region is CASTSGSYEQYF. The CDR3 bases are TGCGCCAGCACTTCAGGGTCGTACGAGCAGTACTTC.

The rearrangement links TRBV28 to TRBJ2-7; perhaps TRBD1 as D (6 bases). The germline gives CDR1 MDHEN, CDR2 SYDVKM. Trimming shortened V by 8 bases and J by 0 bases, and 17 bases separated the two germline ends. The CDR3 covers 15 residues. The DNA for the CDR3 is TGTGCCAGCGGCTTACCGGGACAAATCTCCTACGAGCAGTACTTC. It is translated as CASGLPGQISYEQYF.

Details on this clonotype: The junction shows a germline mismatch at one end, possibly a read error. This rearrangement joins TRBV29-1 to TRBJ1-1; TRBD1 agrees at 8 bases. This CDR3 has 18 amino acids. Germline V CDR1 and CDR2: SQVTM, ANQGSEA. The CDR3 here is CSAEAPGGWARRGAEALF. The CDR3 nucleotides read TGCAGCGCTGAGGCACCAGGGGGCTGGGCCCGGAGAGGGGCTGAAGCTTTATTT. Complete variable domain (other parts from reference TRBV29-1 and TRBJ1-1): SAVISQKPSRDICQRGTSLTIQCQVDSQVTMMFWYRQQPGQSLTLIATANQGSEATYESGFVIDKFPISRPNLTFSTLTVSNMSPEDSSIYLCSAEAPGGWARRGAEALFGQGTRLTVV.